These T cell receptor beta chains were read from a single sample in a study of T cell responses to AZD1222 COVID-19 vaccine. Sequencing used immunoSEQ multiplex PCR; TCRdb keeps in-frame clones, though not all of them. The table shows about 110,000 clones, with under 90% occurring only once. This material consisted of peripheral blood, taken on day 0 of AZD1222 vaccination. The receptors here all came from an adult in good health. Each CDR3 is given with its conserved first and last residue. D genes are given only for firm matches. Not every row has a clone size; where given, it reads once, few, many or a size class.

length,size,D,V,J,CDR3,DNA
16,-,-,TRBV5-4,TRBJ1-6,CASSWFIGGGNSPLHF,TGTGCCAGCAGCTGGTTTATTGGGGGGGGGAATTCACCCCTCCACTTT
12,-,TRBD1,TRBV12-3/TRBV12-4,TRBJ1-2,CASRGQPYGYTF,TGTGCCAGCAGGGGACAGCCTTATGGCTACACCTTC
14,once,-,TRBV25-1,TRBJ2-5,CASSEAGWGETQYF,TGTGCCAGCAGTGAAGCAGGGTGGGGAGAGACCCAGTACTTC
12,-,TRBD2,TRBV10-3,TRBJ2-1,CAISEDAGGQFF,TGTGCCATCAGTGAAGACGCGGGAGGGCAGTTCTTC
11,-,-,TRBV6-1,TRBJ1-5,CASSEIQPQHF,TGTGCCAGCAGTGAAATTCAGCCCCAGCATTTT
15,-,TRBD1,TRBV5-1,TRBJ1-6,CASRSGQGFNSPLHF,TGCGCCAGCAGATCGGGACAGGGCTTTAATTCACCCCTCCACTTT
14,-,-,TRBV5-1,TRBJ2-1,CASSSYLGGNEQFF,TGCGCCAGCAGCTCCTACCTCGGGGGCAATGAGCAGTTCTTC
15,-,TRBD1,TRBV2,TRBJ2-2,CASRQLQGAGGELFF,TGTGCCAGCAGACAACTCCAGGGGGCAGGCGGGGAGCTGTTTTTT
14,-,-,TRBV10-3,TRBJ2-7,CAISGTGLGNEQYF,TGTGCCATCAGTGGAACAGGGCTTGGGAACGAGCAGTACTTC
16,-,-,TRBV28,TRBJ2-5,CASSFVWSTKSGTQYF,TGTGCCAGCAGTTTTGTGTGGAGTACAAAGAGCGGGACCCAGTACTTC
15,-,-,TRBV6-5,TRBJ1-3,CASSALQSSGNTIYF,TGTGCCAGCAGCGCTCTACAGTCCTCTGGAAACACCATATATTTT
14,-,-,TRBV27,TRBJ1-1,CASSFAAMNTEAFF,TGTGCCAGCAGTTTTGCCGCCATGAACACTGAAGCTTTCTTT
17,-,TRBD1,TRBV5-1,TRBJ2-3,CASSLHRTGGRTDTQYF,TGCGCCAGCAGCTTGCACCGGACAGGGGGCCGGACAGATACGCAGTATTTT
13,-,-,TRBV12-3/TRBV12-4,TRBJ1-4,CASSLGLLEKLFF,TGTGCCAGCAGTTTAGGGCTCCTTGAAAAACTGTTTTTT
17,once,-,TRBV11-2,TRBJ1-5,CASSLPAGTFGNQPQHF,TGTGCCAGCAGCCTACCCGCTGGGACTTTCGGCAATCAGCCCCAGCATTTT
15,-,TRBD1,TRBV6-5,TRBJ1-1,CASSRTGLMNTEAFF,TGTGCCAGCAGCCGGACAGGGCTTATGAACACTGAAGCTTTCTTT
16,-,TRBD2,TRBV7-2,TRBJ2-2,CASSAGTSGSGGELFF,TGTGCCAGCAGCGCCGGGACTAGCGGGAGCGGAGGGGAGCTGTTTTTT
13,-,-,TRBV19,TRBJ1-5,CASGRNSNQPQHF,TGTGCCAGTGGGAGAAATAGCAATCAGCCCCAGCATTTT
14,-,-,TRBV2,TRBJ2-5,CASSDGEIGETQYF,TGTGCCAGCAGTGATGGTGAGATCGGAGAGACCCAGTACTTC
12,-,-,TRBV27,TRBJ2-1,CASSFSGFGQFF,TGTGCCAGCAGTTTTTCCGGGTTTGGGCAGTTCTTC
17,-,-,TRBV11-2,TRBJ2-4,CASSSTGLGAGKNIQYF,TGTGCCAGCAGCTCAACCGGTTTGGGGGCCGGCAAAAACATTCAGTACTTC
14,-,TRBD1,TRBV19,TRBJ2-7,CASPDRAGSYEQYF,TGTGCCAGTCCAGACAGGGCGGGCTCCTACGAGCAGTACTTC
15,-,-,TRBV18,TRBJ1-1,CASSPSLQGTTEAFF,TGTGCCAGCTCACCCAGCCTACAGGGAACAACTGAAGCTTTCTTT
15,-,TRBD1,TRBV28,TRBJ1-1,CASSSPGQLNTEAFF,TGTGCCAGCAGTTCCCCGGGACAGCTGAACACTGAAGCTTTCTTT
15,few,-,TRBV5-6,TRBJ1-1,CASSLGRHLGTEAFF,TGTGCCAGCAGCTTAGGCAGGCACTTAGGGACTGAAGCTTTCTTT
15,-,-,TRBV30,TRBJ1-2,CAWSMGMDSPYGYTF,TGTGCCTGGAGTATGGGGATGGACAGCCCCTATGGCTACACCTTC
11,-,-,TRBV12-3/TRBV12-4,TRBJ1-1,CASSLGSEAFF,TGTGCCAGCAGTTTAGGAAGTGAAGCTTTCTTT
15,-,-,TRBV19,TRBJ1-1,CASSRTRFMNTEAFF,TGTGCCAGTAGTAGGACCCGATTTATGAACACTGAAGCTTTCTTT
15,-,TRBD2,TRBV7-6,TRBJ2-7,CASSLVSWEGREQYF,TGTGCCAGCAGCTTAGTCTCCTGGGAGGGACGCGAGCAGTACTTC
18,-,TRBD1,TRBV19,TRBJ1-5,CASSTYAPRTGGGQPQHF,TGTGCCAGTAGTACATACGCGCCCAGGACAGGGGGTGGGCAGCCCCAGCATTTT
13,-,-,TRBV7-2,TRBJ2-3,CASSFRGSDTQYF,TGTGCCAGCAGCTTTCGCGGGTCAGATACGCAGTATTTT
13,-,-,TRBV28,TRBJ1-1,CASTPGQNTEAFF,TGTGCCAGCACCCCGGGGCAGAACACTGAAGCTTTCTTT
14,-,-,TRBV7-2,TRBJ1-2,CASSTEFKGSSYTF,TGTGCCAGCAGCACGGAATTTAAGGGGTCGAGCTACACCTTC
15,-,TRBD1,TRBV7-9,TRBJ2-1,CASSGTGIAYNEQFF,TGTGCCAGCAGCGGGACAGGGATCGCCTACAATGAGCAGTTCTTC
14,-,-,TRBV5-4,TRBJ1-1,CASSLEAQSTVAFF,TGTGCCAGCAGCTTGGAGGCACAATCCACTGTGGCTTTCTTT
13,-,-,TRBV5-5,TRBJ2-5,CASSLQGRETQYF,TGTGCCAGCAGCCTACAGGGACGGGAGACCCAGTACTTC
16,-,-,TRBV5-5,TRBJ2-5,CASSLVPEALQETQYF,TGTGCCAGCAGCTTGGTTCCGGAGGCTCTACAAGAGACCCAGTACTTC
15,-,TRBD1,TRBV10-2,TRBJ1-4,CASRLSGTGDEKLFF,TGCGCCAGCCGATTGTCCGGGACAGGGGATGAAAAACTGTTTTTT
17,-,-,TRBV28,TRBJ1-6,CASMGGTRSPYNSPLHF,TGTGCCAGCATGGGCGGGACCAGAAGCCCCTATAATTCACCCCTCCACTTT
15,few,TRBD1,TRBV25-1,TRBJ1-2,CASSQRDRGHNGYTF,TGTGCCAGCAGTCAGAGGGACAGGGGGCACAATGGCTACACCTTC
13,-,-,TRBV6-2/TRBV6-3,TRBJ1-5,CASSYSRDQPQHF,TGTGCCAGCAGTTACTCGAGAGATCAGCCCCAGCATTTT
15,-,TRBD1,TRBV2,TRBJ2-7,CASSAGTVLGYEQYF,TGTGCCAGCAGTGCCGGGACAGTACTAGGTTACGAGCAGTACTTC
17,-,-,TRBV19,TRBJ2-7,CASSNRYRGRGAYEQYF,TGTGCCAGTAGTAACCGTTACCGGGGCAGGGGGGCCTACGAGCAGTACTTC
16,-,TRBD2,TRBV7-9,TRBJ2-1,CASSGRLAGVLNEQFF,TGTGCCAGCAGCGGCAGACTAGCGGGAGTCTTGAATGAGCAGTTCTTC
17,-,TRBD2,TRBV7-7,TRBJ2-3,CASSTGTSGSGEDTQYF,TGTGCCAGCAGCACAGGGACTAGCGGGTCTGGGGAAGATACGCAGTATTTT
14,-,TRBD2,TRBV2,TRBJ2-1,CASRTSGGASEQFF,TGTGCCAGCAGGACTAGCGGGGGGGCCTCTGAGCAGTTCTTC
15,-,TRBD1,TRBV5-6,TRBJ2-3,CASSPQTGGIDTQYF,TGTGCCAGCAGCCCTCAGACAGGGGGGATAGATACGCAGTATTTT
15,many,TRBD2,TRBV29-1,TRBJ2-5,CSVEGSSGRWETQYF,TGCAGCGTTGAAGGGTCTAGCGGGAGATGGGAGACCCAGTACTTC
15,-,-,TRBV24-1,TRBJ2-4,CATSDAGIGKNIQYF,TGTGCCACCAGTGATGCAGGGATAGGCAAAAACATTCAGTACTTC
11,-,-,TRBV29-1,TRBJ2-3,CSVGHSDTQYF,TGCAGCGTTGGCCATTCGGATACGCAGTATTTT
14,-,-,TRBV2,TRBJ2-2,CASAVFGPTGELFF,TGTGCCAGCGCTGTTTTCGGGCCCACCGGGGAGCTGTTTTTT